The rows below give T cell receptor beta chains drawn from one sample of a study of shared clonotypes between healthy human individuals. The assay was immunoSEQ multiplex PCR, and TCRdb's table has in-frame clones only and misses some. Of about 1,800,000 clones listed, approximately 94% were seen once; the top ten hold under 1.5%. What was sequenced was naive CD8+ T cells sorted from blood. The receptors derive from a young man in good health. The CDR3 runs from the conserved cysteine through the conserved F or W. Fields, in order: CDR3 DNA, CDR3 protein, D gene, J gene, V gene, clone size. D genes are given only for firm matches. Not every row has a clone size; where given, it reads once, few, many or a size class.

TGTGCCAGCAGCTTATCGGGTTTGGGGGCGTACGAGCAGTACTTC,CASSLSGLGAYEQYF,NA,TRBJ2-7,TRBV7-9,NA
TGTGCCTGGGTTGACGGGACTTTAGGTTCACCCCTCCACTTT,CAWVDGTLGSPLHF,NA,TRBJ1-6,TRBV30,once
TGTGCCAGCAGCCCAGGGGCAGATACGCAGTATTTT,CASSPGADTQYF,NA,TRBJ2-3,TRBV9,NA
TGTGCCAGCAGTGAGCCTAGCGGGGTAATCGTAGCCGGGGAGCTGTTTTTT,CASSEPSGVIVAGELFF,TRBD2,TRBJ2-2,TRBV28,NA
TGCAGCGTTGAGCGCGGCGATGAAGCTTTCTTT,CSVERGDEAFF,NA,TRBJ1-1,TRBV29-1,NA
TGTGCCAGCAGTAACGCCTACAATGAGCAGTTCTTC,CASSNAYNEQFF,NA,TRBJ2-1,TRBV6-5,NA
TGTGCCAGCAGCTTGGGGGGGGCCATGGAGACCCAGTACTTC,CASSLGGAMETQYF,NA,TRBJ2-5,TRBV13,NA
TGTGCCAGCAGCTTAGCTAGGACAGGGGGCAATGAGCAGTTCTTC,CASSLARTGGNEQFF,TRBD1,TRBJ2-1,TRBV7-9,NA
TGTGCCAGCAGTCCTAGGGGGACCTTTCTCAATGAGCAGTTCTTC,CASSPRGTFLNEQFF,NA,TRBJ2-1,TRBV27,NA
TGTGCCAGCAGCTTCTCGGAGACCTACGAGCAGTACTTC,CASSFSETYEQYF,NA,TRBJ2-7,TRBV13,NA
TGTGCCAGCAGTGAATCCCCGTGGGAGACCCAGTACTTC,CASSESPWETQYF,NA,TRBJ2-5,TRBV25-1,NA
TGTGCCAGCAGCTTAGTTAGCAATCAGCCCCAGCATTTT,CASSLVSNQPQHF,NA,TRBJ1-5,TRBV7-8,NA
TGTGCCAGCAGCGCAAGCCTAGCGGAAAGCTCCTACGAGCAGTACTTC,CASSASLAESSYEQYF,TRBD2,TRBJ2-7,TRBV7-9,NA
TGTGCCACCAGCAGAGAGCGGGATGTGAGCGAGCAGTACTTC,CATSRERDVSEQYF,NA,TRBJ2-7,TRBV15,NA
TGTGCCACCAGCAGAGTCGCTAGCGGCACAGATACGCAGTATTTT,CATSRVASGTDTQYF,NA,TRBJ2-3,TRBV15,NA
TGCGCCAGCAGTGAAAGCAGCGGAAACACCGGGGAGCTGTTTTTT,CASSESSGNTGELFF,NA,TRBJ2-2,TRBV10-1,NA
TGTGCCAGCAGCCAAGAGGGGGAACTAGTCCACACAGATACGCAGTATTTT,CASSQEGELVHTDTQYF,NA,TRBJ2-3,TRBV4-2,NA